The source of this TCR beta chain is a study of CD8 T cells in ankylosing spondylitis. Study-level findings and limits: Made up of eight highly homologous variants, a TCR beta motif appeared characteristic of ankylosing spondylitis blood. Significantly higher representation of disease-linked clones was reported for matched ankylosing spondylitis synovial fluid.

TCRdb ran MiXCR on the 5' RACE reads and lists one entry per CDR3 protein. In the table there are 80,000 to 100,000 distinct CDR3 sequences, around 10% of which are singletons. This CDR3 comprises 14 residues. V shed 2 bases, J shed 1 base, and the junction held 2 bases outside the gene matches. Germline V gene sequence: CDR1 SGDLS, CDR2 YYNGEE. This clonotype has a count of ten or more. What it recognizes is unknown. The rearrangement joins TRBV9 to TRBJ2-5, with 7 bases identical to TRBD2. Sequenced: blood, either unsorted or a sorted T cell fraction (not recorded which). The TCR comes from a male donor with ankylosing spondylitis or in good health (not recorded which). CDR3 amino acids: CASSVTGGQETQYF. Here the CDR3 DNA reads TGTGCCAGCAGCGTGACGGGGGGCCAAGAGACCCAGTACTTC.